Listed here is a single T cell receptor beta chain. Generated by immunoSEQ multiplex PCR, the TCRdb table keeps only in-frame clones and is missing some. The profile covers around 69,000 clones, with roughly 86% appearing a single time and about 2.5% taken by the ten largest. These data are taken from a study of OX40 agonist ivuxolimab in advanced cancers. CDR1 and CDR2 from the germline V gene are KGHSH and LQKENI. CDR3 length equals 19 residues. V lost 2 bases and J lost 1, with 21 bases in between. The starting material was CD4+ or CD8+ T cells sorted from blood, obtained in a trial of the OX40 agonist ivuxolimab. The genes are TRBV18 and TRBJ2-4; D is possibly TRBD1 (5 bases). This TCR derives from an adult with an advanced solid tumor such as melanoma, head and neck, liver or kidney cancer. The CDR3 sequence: CASSPVETAPSLAKNIQYF. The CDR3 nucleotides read TGTGCCAGCTCACCAGTCGAGACAGCACCTTCCCTCGCCAAAAACATTCAGTACTTC.